The 31 T cell receptor beta chains listed next were all sequenced from one sample in a study of T cell responses to AZD1222 COVID-19 vaccine. Profiling relied on immunoSEQ multiplex PCR, and the TCRdb table lists in-frame clones only, not all of them. The profile shows approximately 74,000 clones, 86% of them singletons. Sample: peripheral blood, taken on day 0 of AZD1222 vaccination. The receptor set was obtained from an adult in good health.

V is TRBV4-1 and J is TRBJ1-5; possibly TRBD1 for D (5 bases). Germline CDR1 reads MGHRA; CDR2 reads YSYEKL. This CDR3 spans 15 amino acids. Trimming took 0 bases from V and 2 from J, leaving 8 bases between them. This CDR3 reads CASSQEGTRNQPQHF. The CDR3 DNA reads TGCGCCAGCAGCCAAGAGGGGACGCGCAATCAGCCCCAGCATTTT.

V is TRBV5-6 and J is TRBJ2-6, with D unresolved. Trimming left V 0 bases short and J 2 bases short, with 0 bases between. Germline V gene sequence: CDR1 SGHDT, CDR2 YYEEEE. The CDR3 has 13 residues. The CDR3 spells CASSLAGANVLTF. CDR3 nucleotides: TGTGCCAGCAGCTTGGCTGGGGCCAACGTCCTGACTTTC.

The rearrangement joins TRBV11-2 to TRBJ1-1, with D perhaps matching TRBD1 (6 bases). This CDR3 contains 12 residues. The V gene's germline CDR1 is SGHAT and CDR2 FQNNGV. Trimming cost V 1 base and J 8 bases, with 8 bases left between them. The CDR3 spells CASSLGGQEAFF. In DNA, the CDR3 is TGTGCCAGCAGCTTAGGGGGGCAGGAAGCTTTCTTT.

The chain carries TRBV30 and TRBJ1-3, with a tentative D call TRBD1 (6 bases). The CDR3 sequence is 14 residues long. The germline gives CDR1 GTSNPN, CDR2 SVGIG (reference sequence). The V gene lost 1 base and the J gene lost 3 bases, with 10 bases spanning the gap. The CDR3 protein is CAWSGLGGGNTIYF. As DNA, the CDR3 is TGTGCCTGGAGTGGTTTAGGGGGTGGAAACACCATATATTTT.

V and J are TRBV28 and TRBJ1-2; TRBD1 matches 7 bases. Per the germline V gene, CDR1 is MDHEN and CDR2 is SYDVKM. The CDR3 has 14 residues. With 3 bases clipped from V and 1 base from J, the junction kept 2 bases outside the gene matches. Here the CDR3 reads CASSLAGGNYGYTF. The CDR3 DNA follows: TGTGCCAGCAGTTTGGCAGGGGGTAACTATGGCTACACCTTC.

The gene calls are TRBV5-4 and TRBJ1-2; the match to TRBD1 covers 7 bases. The trim removed 4 bases at V and 4 bases at J, leaving 7 bases unmatched. CDR1 is SGHNT, CDR2 YYREEE, per germline (reference sequence). This CDR3 contains 14 residues. In nucleotides, the CDR3 is TGTGCCAGCAGCGCCCTACAGGGGACCTATGGCTACACCTTC. Residues: CASSALQGTYGYTF.

This clone was detected only a few times. The chain uses TRBV28 and TRBJ2-7; D tentatively reads TRBD1 or TRBD2 (6 bases each). Trimming pared 6 bases from V and 0 bases from J, leaving 9 bases between. In germline, CDR1 is MDHEN, CDR2 SYDVKM. The CDR3 extends over 13 amino acids. CDR3 bases: TGTGCCAGCAGAGGGGGGAGCTCCTACGAGCAGTACTTC. This translates into CASRGGSSYEQYF.

By share, this clone counts as medium-sized (0.01 to 0.1%). The rearrangement joins TRBV18 to TRBJ2-1, with 8 bases fitting TRBD1. CDR1 is KGHSH, CDR2 LQKENI, per germline. The trim removed 0 bases at V and 2 bases at J, leaving 6 bases unmatched. This CDR3 has 17 amino acids. The DNA of the CDR3 is TGTGCCAGCTCACCACCGGACAGGGCGGTCGCCTACAATGAGCAGTTCTTC. This gives the protein CASSPPDRAVAYNEQFF.

This chain joins TRBV6-5 and TRBJ1-4; 7 positions agree with TRBD1. CDR3 size: 13 residues. CDR1 is MNHEY, CDR2 SVGAGI, per germline. The V gene end was trimmed by 6 bases and the J gene end by 6 bases; junction bases not matched to a gene: 4. The CDR3 protein is CASRTGADEKLFF. For the CDR3, the DNA is TGTGCCAGCAGAACAGGGGCCGATGAAAAACTGTTTTTT.

The chain's CDR3 is CASSPSGGTNEKLFF. Here the CDR3 DNA reads TGTGCCAGCAGCCCGAGCGGGGGGACTAATGAAAAACTGTTTTTT. This sequence joins TRBV5-4 and TRBJ1-4, with D possibly matching TRBD1 (5 bases). Looked up from germline, CDR1 is SGHNT and CDR2 is YYREEE (reference sequence). This CDR3 contains 15 residues. The ends were cut back, 4 bases at V and 2 bases at J, with 12 bases in the middle.

The V and J genes are TRBV5-1 and TRBJ1-4; D is undetermined. Germline V gene data show CDR1 as SGHRS and CDR2 as YFSETQ. Trimming took off 5 bases at V and 6 bases at J, with 11 bases between the two ends. The CDR3 loop spans 13 amino acids. CDR3 region: CASRWSRDEKLFF. The CDR3 nucleotides read TGCGCCAGCAGGTGGTCCCGGGATGAAAAACTGTTTTTT.

The genes are TRBV11-2 and TRBJ2-3; D perhaps matches TRBD2 (6 bases). V was cut by 2 bases and J by 4 bases, with 16 bases left in between. Germline V lookup: CDR1 SGHAT, CDR2 FQNNGV. This CDR3 is 16 amino acids long. The CDR3 sequence: CASSLLSGSGADTQYF. Here the CDR3 DNA reads TGTGCCAGCAGCTTACTTTCCGGGAGTGGAGCAGATACGCAGTATTTT.

The CDR3 region is CASSIRGTGQGKDTEAFF. DNA for the CDR3: TGTGCCAGTAGTATACGCGGAACGGGACAGGGGAAGGACACTGAAGCTTTCTTT. The chain uses TRBV19 and TRBJ1-1; 10 nucleotides match TRBD1. Germline CDR1 LNHDA, CDR2 SQIVND (reference sequence). This CDR3 contains 18 residues. V lost 2 bases to trimming and J lost 3 bases; unmatched junction nucleotides: 12. Supplemented by reference TRBV19 and TRBJ1-1, the full variable domain reads DGGITQSPKYLFRKEGQNVTLSCEQNLNHDAMYWYRQDPGQGLRLIYYSQIVNDFQKGDIAEGYSVSREKKESFPLTVTSAQKNPTAFYLCASSIRGTGQGKDTEAFFGQGTRLTVV.

V is TRBV28 and J is TRBJ1-5, with 9 bases identical to TRBD1. Germline V gene lookup returns CDR1 MDHEN and CDR2 SYDVKM. The CDR3 runs 14 residues. V trimming: 5 bases; J trimming: 5 bases; junction bases outside the gene matches: 4. For the CDR3, the DNA is TGTGCCAGCAGTCCGGGACAGGGACATCAGCCCCAGCATTTT. This codes for CASSPGQGHQPQHF.

V is TRBV7-2 and J is TRBJ2-1; D is tentatively TRBD1 or TRBD2 (6 bases each). The CDR3 runs 15 residues. Germline V gene sequence: CDR1 SGHTA, CDR2 FQGNSA. The V and J ends lost 4 bases and 7 bases respectively, with 17 bases between them. The CDR3 loop reads CASSSRGRGGNEQFF. In DNA form, the CDR3 reads TGTGCCAGCAGCTCGCGGGGCAGGGGCGGAAATGAGCAGTTCTTC.

This chain uses TRBV28 with TRBJ1-2; D gene unclear. V was pared by 4 bases and J by 6 bases, with 15 bases between. Germline CDR1 reads MDHEN; CDR2 reads SYDVKM. This CDR3 has 14 residues. The CDR3 is CASSSLREPNGYTF. The CDR3 region has the DNA TGTGCCAGCAGTTCCCTCCGGGAGCCAAATGGCTACACCTTC.

J is TRBJ1-6 and V is TRBV5-1; 10 bases fit TRBD1. CDR3 length: 16 amino acids. Germline assignment: CDR1 SGHRS and CDR2 YFSETQ. The V segment lost 3 bases and the J segment 6 bases; nucleotides outside the gene matches: 6. The CDR3 is CASSWPRTGGNSPLHF. CDR3 nucleotide sequence: TGCGCCAGCAGCTGGCCCCGGACAGGGGGTAATTCACCCCTCCACTTT.

This clone was counted only a few times. The chain is built from TRBV27 and TRBJ2-7; D gene unclear. V was pared by 5 bases and J by 3 bases, with 17 bases between. There are 15 residues in the CDR3. Germline V lookup: CDR1 MNHEY, CDR2 SMNVEV (reference sequence). CDR3 protein: CASSPGLSFIYEQYF. CDR3 bases: TGTGCCAGCAGTCCGGGCCTAAGCTTTATCTACGAGCAGTACTTC.

The genes are TRBV5-1 and TRBJ1-5; possible D gene TRBD1, 6 bases. Germline lookup yields CDR1 SGHRS and CDR2 YFSETQ. The CDR3 runs to 16 residues. The V end lost 0 bases, the J end lost 0 bases, and 10 bases lay between the germline ends. CDR3 loop: CASSLVAGDSNQPQHF. The CDR3 nucleotides read TGCGCCAGCAGCTTGGTTGCAGGGGATAGCAATCAGCCCCAGCATTTT.

The V gene is TRBV2, the J gene TRBJ2-7, with D perhaps TRBD1 (7 bases). V was clipped by 6 bases and J by 3 bases, with 18 bases between them. From germline, CDR1 is SNHLY and CDR2 FYNNEI. The CDR3 totals 15 residues. In DNA, the CDR3 is TGTGCCAGCAGCCTCAAAGGGCAGGGGGGCTACGAGCAGTACTTC. Protein: CASSLKGQGGYEQYF.

The chain recombines TRBV30 with TRBJ2-5; D could derive from TRBD1 or TRBD2 (5 bases each). Germline V gene lookup returns CDR1 GTSNPN and CDR2 SVGIG (reference sequence). With 4 bases removed from V and 3 bases from J, the gap between germline ends came to 18 bases. The CDR3 is 15 residues long. The CDR3 loop is CAWTPNAGAKETQYF. The CDR3 nucleotides are TGTGCCTGGACCCCCAACGCCGGGGCTAAAGAGACCCAGTACTTC.

The V gene is TRBV29-1, the J gene TRBJ2-1; a weak D match, TRBD1 (5 bases). Deletions cut 6 bases from V and 5 bases from J, with 8 bases between. The V gene's germline CDR1 is SQVTM and CDR2 ANQGSEA. The CDR3 has 11 amino acids. CDR3 residues: CSVTDHNEQFF. The CDR3 nucleotides read TGCAGCGTGACAGACCACAATGAGCAGTTCTTC.

This clone has only one observation. The chain couples TRBV14 to TRBJ1-2, with 10 bases matching TRBD1. CDR1 is SGHDN, CDR2 FVKESK, per germline. The junction had 9 bases not matched to a gene; V was cut back by 6 bases and J by 11 bases. The CDR3 sequence is 13 residues long. The CDR3 DNA reads TGTGCCAGCAGTCGGGACAGGGGTATTTTATACACCTTC. It yields the protein CASSRDRGILYTF. Variable domain in full (rest from reference TRBV14 and TRBJ1-2): EAGVTQFPSHSVIEKGQTVTLRCDPISGHDNLYWYRRVMGKEIKFLLHFVKESKQDESGMPNNRFLAERTGGTYSTLKVQPAELEDSGVYFCASSRDRGILYTFGSGTRLTVV.

CDR3 sequence reads: CASLRGGANYGYTF. The CDR3 DNA is TGTGCCAGTCTTCGAGGGGGAGCTAACTATGGCTACACCTTC. V is TRBV19 and J is TRBJ1-2; the D gene is possibly TRBD1 (6 bases). The V end was cut by 8 bases, the J end by 0 bases, with 13 bases between. CDR3 length equals 14 residues. Germline CDR1 reads LNHDA; CDR2 reads SQIVND (reference sequence).

This clone turned up a few times. The chain has TRBV28 and TRBJ2-4, with D perhaps matching TRBD2 (6 bases). This CDR3 has 14 amino acids. Germline-derived CDR1 and CDR2 are MDHEN and SYDVKM. The germline V and J ends were trimmed by 3 bases and 0 bases, with 6 bases remaining between them. CDR3 sequence (DNA): TGTGCCAGCAGTTTTAGCGGAGCCAAAAACATTCAGTACTTC. Amino acids: CASSFSGAKNIQYF.

This chain links TRBV10-3 with TRBJ2-5; TRBD2 agrees at 12 bases. Losses at the gene ends were 10 bases for V and 5 bases for J; bases not matched to a gene: 11. CDR3 length: 15 residues. CDR1 is ENHRY and CDR2 is SYGVKD in the germline V gene. CDR3 in DNA: TGTGCCAGCGCTTCACTAGCGGGAGGACACGAGACCCAGTACTTC. It yields the protein CASASLAGGHETQYF.

The gene calls are TRBV12-3 or TRBV12-4 and TRBJ1-1; 7 nucleotides match TRBD1. The J segment lost 5 bases and the V segment lost 4 bases, leaving 4 bases of the junction unmatched. The CDR3 consists of 13 residues. CDR3 bases: TGTGCCAGCAGTTCGGACAGGAGGACTGAAGCTTTCTTT. Its translation: CASSSDRRTEAFF.

The rearrangement links TRBV6-5 to TRBJ1-1; D is ambiguous. This CDR3 has 12 amino acids. The germline V and J ends were trimmed by 4 bases and 7 bases, with 10 bases remaining between them. Germline CDR1 is MNHEY and CDR2 is SVGAGI. CDR3 nucleotides: TGTGCCAGCAGTTCTCTGAACGGTGAAGCTTTCTTT. As protein: CASSSLNGEAFF.

This chain uses TRBV19 with TRBJ1-2; D might be TRBD1 (6 bases). The V gene lost 3 bases and the J gene lost 2 bases, with 13 bases spanning the gap. Germline V gives CDR1 LNHDA, CDR2 SQIVND (reference sequence). The CDR3 consists of 15 residues. CDR3 nucleotide sequence: TGTGCCAGTAGTATGCTTGCAGGGGACAACTATGGCTACACCTTC. This codes for CASSMLAGDNYGYTF.

This chain uses TRBV15 with TRBJ2-5, with TRBD2 identical over 11 bases. The CDR3 consists of 15 residues. V was clipped by 4 bases and J by 5 bases; unmatched bases: 6. CDR1 and CDR2 (germline): LNHNV, YYDKDF (reference sequence). The CDR3 DNA is TGTGCCACCAGCATAGCGGGAGGGTCCAGGGAGACCCAGTACTTC. This encodes CATSIAGGSRETQYF.

This chain uses TRBV30 with TRBJ2-7; TRBD1 matches 11 bases. J lost 4 bases, V lost 2 bases, and 7 bases had no gene match. CDR3 length equals 15 residues. Germline CDR1 and CDR2: GTSNPN and SVGIG (reference sequence). CDR3 coding DNA: TGTGCCTGGAGTCTGGACAGGGGGCTATCGTACGAGCAGTACTTC. It is translated as CAWSLDRGLSYEQYF.